This T cell receptor (beta chain) appears in the sequencing data of a study of blood T cells in healthy people across ages. A sample-barcoded 5' primer and a J-beta primer mix were used in a second PCR of about 7 to 12 cycles. TCRdb used MiXCR to reprocess the 5' RACE reads, holding one entry per CDR3 protein. The table has 780,000 or so distinct CDR3 sequences, roughly 50% seen once. A note on this clonotype: What it binds is unknown.

Notes on the study in general: In these data, TCR beta diversity tracked strongly with naive T cell percentage. Diversity figures based on one million T cells were deemed too low. Diversity was higher, and naive CD4+ cells more numerous, in long-lived donors than in aged donors.

Sequencing used blood. The clonotype comes from a man aged 35-49 years in good health.

As DNA, the CDR3 is TGTGCCAGCAGCTCGCAGACGCCGGGACAGGGGTTGACCTACGAGCAGTACTTC. As protein: CASSSQTPGQGLTYEQYF. This chain links TRBV7-3 with TRBJ2-4, with 10 bases fitting TRBD1. The DNA end favors TRBJ2-7, so the J call may be wrong. Germline values: CDR1 SGHTA, CDR2 FQGTGA. The CDR3 runs to 18 residues.